This entry is about one T cell receptor (beta chain). Using immunoSEQ multiplex PCR, the repertoire was profiled, and TCRdb retains in-frame clones only, with some absent. The sample contains over 55,000 clones, over 80% of which appear only once. The data derive from a study of T cell responses to AZD1222 COVID-19 vaccine. The V and J ends lost 7 bases and 4 bases respectively, with 11 bases between them. The germline gives CDR1 SNHLY, CDR2 FYNNEI. The CDR3 loop spans 13 amino acids. The input for sequencing was peripheral blood, taken on day 0 of AZD1222 vaccination. The chain uses TRBV2 and TRBJ1-5; D is undetermined. The clonotype was recovered from an adult in good health. The CDR3 DNA reads TGTGCCAGCACCCCGACACCGAATCAGCCCCAGCATTTT. It codes for CASTPTPNQPQHF.